The clone carrying this T cell receptor (beta chain) was recorded at least ten times. Its antigen is currently unknown. The data originate from a study of T cells after yellow fever vaccination. Study-wide points: CD4 and CD8 compartments shared a small share of clonotypes, likely from convergent recombination.

Each CDR3 protein gets one entry after TCRdb re-called the 5' RACE reads with MiXCR. The data hold about 75,000 distinct CDR3 sequences, with 7.3% observed a single time. The germline V gene encodes CDR1 SGHAT and CDR2 FQNNGV. With 1 base removed from V and 1 base from J, the gap between germline ends came to 4 bases. CDR3 length: 14 residues. Material: CD8+ T cells sorted from PBMCs, obtained 9 to 10 days after the first yellow fever vaccination. The TCR originated in a man younger than 30 who received the YFV17D yellow fever vaccine. The chain carries TRBV11-2 and TRBJ2-2; D unclear. CDR3 in DNA: TGTGCCAGCAGCTTAGTGGGGAACACCGGGGAGCTGTTTTTT. Amino acid sequence: CASSLVGNTGELFF.